The clone carrying this T cell receptor beta chain is medium-sized (0.01 to 0.1%). What it binds is unknown. The sample comes from a study of T cell repertoires in aging, cancer and after chemotherapy. At the level of the study: Donors were grouped into six age bands spanning 30 or younger through 70 or older. Findings and limits, study-wide: Untreated cancer patients had significantly lower blood TCR diversity than age-matched healthy donors. No conclusions about immunological memory after chemotherapy can be drawn from the repertoire data.

The template was genomic DNA from peripheral blood, not RNA. Rearranged V-D-J TRB sequences were amplified with a mixed TRB-A/B primer pool. TCRdb called the multiplex PCR reads again in MiXCR, with one record for every CDR3 protein. The data contain 5,500 to 7,000 distinct CDR3 sequences, 27% of them singletons. The sequencing input was blood. This sequence was found in a human donor in good health.

Here the CDR3 DNA reads TGTGCCAGCAGCGCACGCGGGGTCGTCACGTACAATGAGCAGTTCTTC. It yields the protein CASSARGVVTYNEQFF. The J gene is TRBJ2-1, the V gene TRBV7-2, with D maybe TRBD2 (6 bases). V dropped 5 bases and J dropped 4 bases, with 18 bases sitting between them. Germline V CDR1 and CDR2: SGHTA, FQGNSA. This CDR3 has 16 amino acids.